This is a list of T cell receptor beta chains from one sample in a study of CD8 T cells in Susac syndrome. TCRdb ran MiXCR on the immunoSEQ multiplex PCR reads and lists one entry per CDR3 protein. The repertoire includes 150,000 to 160,000 distinct CDR3 sequences, around 95% of them detected once, and approximately 0.15% sits in the top ten. Material for sequencing was CD8+ T cells from PBMCs. The receptors shown here come from a human donor with multiple sclerosis. Each CDR3 is given with its conserved first and last residue. The order of the fields is J gene, V gene, clone size, D gene, CDR3 DNA, CDR3 protein. D genes are given only for firm matches. A clone size is listed for some rows: how often the clone was seen (once, few, many), or a class if it is expanded.

J: TRBJ2-1
V: TRBV4-1
size: -
D: -
DNA: TGCGCCAGCAGCCAAGAGGCCCTGCGGGTGTTCTACAATGAGCAGTTCTTC
CDR3: CASSQEALRVFYNEQFF

J: TRBJ2-1
V: TRBV20-1
size: once
D: TRBD2
DNA: TGCAGTGCCGGACTAGGGGCGGTCTATGAGCAGTTCTTC
CDR3: CSAGLGAVYEQFF

J: TRBJ1-5
V: TRBV18
size: -
D: -
DNA: TGTGCCAGCTCACCAGGACGGTATAGCAATCAGCCCCAGCATTTT
CDR3: CASSPGRYSNQPQHF

J: TRBJ2-7
V: TRBV9
size: -
D: TRBD2
DNA: TGTGCCAGCAGCTCCGGGACTAGCGGGGTCTGGAGGAACGAGCAGTACTTC
CDR3: CASSSGTSGVWRNEQYF

J: TRBJ2-3
V: TRBV12-3/TRBV12-4
size: -
D: -
DNA: TGTGCCAGCAGTTTCTCCGGTTCAACGGATACGCAGTATTTT
CDR3: CASSFSGSTDTQYF

J: TRBJ2-5
V: TRBV20-1
size: -
D: -
DNA: TGCAGTGCTAGAGATCCCATAGCCCTGGAGACCCAGTACTTC
CDR3: CSARDPIALETQYF

J: TRBJ2-5
V: TRBV7-2
size: few
D: TRBD1
DNA: TGTGCCAGCAGCCCCGGGACAGGGGCGTACCAAGAGACCCAGTACTTC
CDR3: CASSPGTGAYQETQYF

J: TRBJ2-1
V: TRBV27
size: -
D: -
DNA: TGTGCCAGCAGTCCAGGGGGGCGTTCCTCCTACAATGAGCAGTTCTTC
CDR3: CASSPGGRSSYNEQFF

J: TRBJ2-1
V: TRBV20-1
size: -
D: -
DNA: TGCAGTGCTGAAGCTGGAAACAATGAGCAGTTCTTC
CDR3: CSAEAGNNEQFF

J: TRBJ1-2
V: TRBV23-1
size: -
D: -
DNA: TGCGCCAGCAGTCTGGGCGAGGACTATGGCTACACCTTC
CDR3: CASSLGEDYGYTF

J: TRBJ2-3
V: TRBV3-1
size: few
D: TRBD2
DNA: TGTGCCAGCAGCCAGGCCGGGGGGGGCACAGATACGCAGTATTTT
CDR3: CASSQAGGGTDTQYF

J: TRBJ2-7
V: TRBV27
size: -
D: -
DNA: TGTGCCAGCAGCGGAAGGAGGGGCGCCTACGAGCAGTACTTC
CDR3: CASSGRRGAYEQYF

J: TRBJ2-7
V: TRBV6-6
size: -
D: -
DNA: TGTGCCAGCAGTTACTCGGGCAGGGGGGACTACGAGCAGTACTTC
CDR3: CASSYSGRGDYEQYF

J: TRBJ1-1
V: TRBV13
size: -
D: TRBD1
DNA: TGTGCCAGCAGCTTGAGGGGGCTTGAAGCTTTCTTT
CDR3: CASSLRGLEAFF

J: TRBJ1-6
V: TRBV6-6
size: -
D: -
DNA: TGTGCCAGCAGTGTCGGTTCACCCCTCCACTTT
CDR3: CASSVGSPLHF

J: TRBJ1-1
V: TRBV7-8
size: -
D: -
DNA: TGTGCCAGCAGCTTAATCCAGTTAGTTCCTGAAGCTTTCTTT
CDR3: CASSLIQLVPEAFF

J: TRBJ1-1
V: TRBV7-9
size: -
D: -
DNA: TGTGCCAGCAGCTTAAGCGTGCGGGAAGCTTTCTTT
CDR3: CASSLSVREAFF

J: TRBJ2-1
V: TRBV5-6
size: -
D: TRBD1
DNA: TGTGCCAGCAGTCCCCAGGGGGCAGGTGAGCAGTTCTTC
CDR3: CASSPQGAGEQFF

J: TRBJ2-3
V: TRBV27
size: -
D: -
DNA: TGTGCCAGCAGTTTATATCGTACTAGCACAGATACGCAGTATTTT
CDR3: CASSLYRTSTDTQYF

J: TRBJ2-3
V: TRBV13
size: -
D: TRBD1
DNA: TGTGCCAGCAGCCCCACAGGGGGCGCGTCAGATACGCAGTATTTT
CDR3: CASSPTGGASDTQYF

J: TRBJ1-1
V: TRBV7-9
size: -
D: -
DNA: TGTGCCAGCAGCTTACAGGCAGGGTTGAACACTGAAGCTTTCTTT
CDR3: CASSLQAGLNTEAFF

J: TRBJ2-7
V: TRBV4-1
size: -
D: -
DNA: TGCGCCAGCAGCCAAGATTCAGCGGAGCCCTACGAGCAGTACTTC
CDR3: CASSQDSAEPYEQYF

J: TRBJ1-5
V: TRBV27
size: -
D: -
DNA: TGTGCCAGCAGTGGAGCCAATCAGCCCCAGCATTTT
CDR3: CASSGANQPQHF

J: TRBJ2-5
V: TRBV20-1
size: once
D: TRBD2
DNA: TGCAGTGCTAGGGGAGCGGGGCAGCAAGAGACCCAGTACTTC
CDR3: CSARGAGQQETQYF

J: TRBJ2-1
V: TRBV19
size: -
D: -
DNA: TGTGCCAGTAGTCCTGGACAGCCCAACAATGAGCAGTTCTTC
CDR3: CASSPGQPNNEQFF

J: TRBJ2-6
V: TRBV13
size: -
D: TRBD1
DNA: TGTGCCAGCAGCGTAGGGACAGGCCCTTTTGGGGCCAACGTCCTGACTTTC
CDR3: CASSVGTGPFGANVLTF

J: TRBJ2-1
V: TRBV27
size: -
D: -
DNA: TGTGCCAGCAGTCCAAGCCTGGCGGAGCAGTTCTTC
CDR3: CASSPSLAEQFF

J: TRBJ2-3
V: TRBV7-2
size: -
D: TRBD2
DNA: TGTGCCAGCAGCTCCATTAGCGGGGGGGGCACAGATACGCAGTATTTT
CDR3: CASSSISGGGTDTQYF

J: TRBJ1-1
V: TRBV12-5
size: -
D: -
DNA: TGTGCTAGTGGTTTGGGAACTGAAGCTTTCTTT
CDR3: CASGLGTEAFF

J: TRBJ2-1
V: TRBV6-2/TRBV6-3
size: few
D: -
DNA: TGTGCCAGCAGTCCTCAGTGGTGGGATGAGCAGTTCTTC
CDR3: CASSPQWWDEQFF

J: TRBJ1-5
V: TRBV27
size: -
D: TRBD1
DNA: TGTGCCAGCAGTCCCCACAGGGGAGGCAATCAGCCCCAGCATTTT
CDR3: CASSPHRGGNQPQHF

J: TRBJ1-2
V: TRBV25-1
size: once
D: -
DNA: TGTGCCAGCAGTGATGGGACCGGGAGGTATGGCTACACCTTC
CDR3: CASSDGTGRYGYTF

J: TRBJ1-2
V: TRBV27
size: -
D: -
DNA: TGTGCCAGCAGTTATCGGGCGGGGTATGGCTACACCTTC
CDR3: CASSYRAGYGYTF

J: TRBJ2-3
V: TRBV30
size: -
D: TRBD2
DNA: TGTGCCTGCCGACTAGCGGGGGGGCTGGGATTAGATACGCAGTATTTT
CDR3: CACRLAGGLGLDTQYF

J: TRBJ1-1
V: TRBV30
size: -
D: -
DNA: TGTGCCTTGAAGGACAGGAACACTGAAGCTTTCTTT
CDR3: CALKDRNTEAFF

J: TRBJ2-2
V: TRBV12-3/TRBV12-4
size: -
D: TRBD1
DNA: TGTGCCAGCAGCCCCGGGACAGGGAGTATCGGGGAGCTGTTTTTT
CDR3: CASSPGTGSIGELFF

J: TRBJ2-7
V: TRBV6-2/TRBV6-3
size: once
D: -
DNA: TGTGCCTCCGGGTTGGGCGAGCAGTACTTC
CDR3: CASGLGEQYF

J: TRBJ1-3
V: TRBV20-1
size: -
D: TRBD1
DNA: TGCAGTGCTAGACCTGCCAGGGGGGTCGAAAACACCATATATTTT
CDR3: CSARPARGVENTIYF

J: TRBJ1-1
V: TRBV29-1
size: once
D: -
DNA: TGCAGCGTTCTTACCTCTAAGGGAAACACTGAAGCTTTCTTT
CDR3: CSVLTSKGNTEAFF

J: TRBJ1-2
V: TRBV27
size: -
D: TRBD1
DNA: TGTGCCAGCAGTCTAGGGACAGACTATGGCTACACCTTC
CDR3: CASSLGTDYGYTF